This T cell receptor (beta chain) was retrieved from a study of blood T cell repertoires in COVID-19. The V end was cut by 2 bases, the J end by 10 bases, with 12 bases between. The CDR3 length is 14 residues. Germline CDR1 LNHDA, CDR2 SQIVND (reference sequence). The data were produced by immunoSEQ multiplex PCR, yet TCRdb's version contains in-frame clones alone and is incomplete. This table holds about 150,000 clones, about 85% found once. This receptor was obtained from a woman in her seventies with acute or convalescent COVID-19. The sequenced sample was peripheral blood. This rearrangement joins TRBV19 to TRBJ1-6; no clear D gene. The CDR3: CASSILASGSPLHF. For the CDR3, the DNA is TGTGCCAGTAGTATACTCGCTTCAGGCTCACCCCTCCACTTT.